This note documents a single T cell receptor (beta chain) sequence. The target of this receptor is not known. No per-base quality is available; no much larger clone lies one base away. The entry originates in a study of T-cell reconstitution after alpha-beta-depleted transplantation in children (dated by TCRdb to about 2016). Context from the whole study: T-cell immune reconstitution after TCRalphabeta/CD19-depleted allogeneic hematopoietic cell transplantation in children was quantitatively tracked in the study by means of TCR repertoire profiling. General conclusions and limits of the study: In some patients, high TCRbeta diversity at day 60 was attributed to recipient T cells and intrathymic progenitors that had survived conditioning. Apparently early alphabetaT-cell count recovery about two months after transplant reportedly relied on only several hundred rapidly expanded clones derived from non-depleted graft cells. Over the following months the frequencies of hyperexpanded clones went down, and after one year T-cell counts and TCRbeta diversity were mostly credited to newly produced T cells.

Library construction relied on PCR. Sequencing was carried out with an Illumina HiSeq 2500. Molecular barcoding was employed in the preparation of TCR libraries, with unique molecular identifiers being used to normalize TCRbeta repertoire quantification. In TCRdb, the public reads were trimmed at Q25 with fastp and aligned with MiXCR, with productive beta chains retained. Under each unique CDR3 protein, matching rows form one entry showing the most common genes and DNA. In this sample the table shows about 78,000 distinct CDR3 sequences, 12% to 15% of which occur a single time. Of the sample, 25% to 30% falls within the top ten clones. Trimming removed 6 bases from V and 4 bases from J; the gene matches leave 7 bases unexplained. The germline V gene (reference sequence) specifies DFQATT as CDR1 and SNEGSKA as CDR2. The CDR3 holds 14 amino acids from the cysteine to the phenylalanine. The DNA shown is the 42-base CDR3, in frame from base 1.

The treatment or condition label corresponds to: allogeneic hematopoietic cell transplantation with graft depleted of TCRalphabeta T cells and CD19 B cells. The children who served as transplant recipients had been given grafts of TCRalphabeta/CD19-depleted allogeneic hematopoietic cells. The sequence is built from TRBV20-1 and TRBJ2-3; 10 of the junction bases match TRBD1. The sequence derives from a male patient between 2 and 15 years old who had a stem cell transplant for acute lymphoblastic leukemia, so the T cells may come from the graft donor. The starting material was PBMCs, mostly from graft donor cells, obtained 180 days after TCRalphabeta/CD19-depleted stem cell transplant. The CDR3 corresponds to CSALTGGGSDTQYF. The sequence in DNA is TGCAGTGCACTGACAGGGGGCGGATCAGATACGCAGTATTTT.